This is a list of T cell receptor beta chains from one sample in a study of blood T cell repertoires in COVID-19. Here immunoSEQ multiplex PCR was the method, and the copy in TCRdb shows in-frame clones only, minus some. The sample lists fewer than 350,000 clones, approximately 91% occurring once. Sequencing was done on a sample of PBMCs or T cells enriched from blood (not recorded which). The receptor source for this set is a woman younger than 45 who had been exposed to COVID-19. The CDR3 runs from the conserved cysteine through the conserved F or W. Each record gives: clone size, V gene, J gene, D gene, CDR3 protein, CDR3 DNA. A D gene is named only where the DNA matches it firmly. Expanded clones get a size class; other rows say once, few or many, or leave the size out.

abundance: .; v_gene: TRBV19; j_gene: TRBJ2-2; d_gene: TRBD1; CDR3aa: CASIDRGVNTGELFF; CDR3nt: TGTGCCAGTATCGACAGGGGCGTTAACACCGGGGAGCTGTTTTTT
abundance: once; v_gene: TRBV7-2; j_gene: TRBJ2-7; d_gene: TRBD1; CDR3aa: CASSSSLPPGTASYEQYF; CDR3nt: TGTGCCAGCAGCTCCTCTCTCCCGCCAGGGACAGCTTCCTACGAGCAGTACTTC
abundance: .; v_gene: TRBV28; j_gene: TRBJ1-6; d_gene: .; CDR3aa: CASSSISPLHF; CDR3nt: TGTGCCAGCAGTTCTATCTCACCCCTCCACTTT
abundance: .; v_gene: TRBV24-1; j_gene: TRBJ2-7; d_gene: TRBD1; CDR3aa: CATSDAQGAYEQYF; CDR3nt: TGTGCCACCAGTGATGCGCAGGGGGCCTACGAGCAGTACTTC
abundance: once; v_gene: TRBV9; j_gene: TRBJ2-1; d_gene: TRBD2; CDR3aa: CASSARRSGSGLDEQFF; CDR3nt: TGTGCCAGCAGCGCGCGTAGGAGCGGGAGTGGGTTAGATGAGCAGTTCTTC
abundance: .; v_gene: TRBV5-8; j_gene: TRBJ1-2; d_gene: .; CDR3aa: CASSSGQLNYGYTF; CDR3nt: TGTGCCAGCAGCTCAGGACAGCTAAACTATGGCTACACCTTC
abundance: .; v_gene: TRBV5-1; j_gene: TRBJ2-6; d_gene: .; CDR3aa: CASSLVAEYNSGANVLTF; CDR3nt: TGCGCCAGCAGCTTGGTGGCAGAATACAACTCTGGGGCCAACGTCCTGACTTTC
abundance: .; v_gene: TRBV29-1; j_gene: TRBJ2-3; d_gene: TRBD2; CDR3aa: CSAIAGGPGDTQYF; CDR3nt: TGCAGCGCCATAGCGGGAGGGCCGGGAGATACGCAGTATTTT
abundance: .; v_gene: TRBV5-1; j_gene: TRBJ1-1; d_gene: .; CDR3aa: CASSPPGGEGTEAFF; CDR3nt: TGCGCCAGCAGCCCCCCGGGGGGGGAGGGCACTGAAGCTTTCTTT
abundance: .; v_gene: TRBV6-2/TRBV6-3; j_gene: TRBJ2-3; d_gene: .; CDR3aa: CASSDGGRGDTQYF; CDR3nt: TGTGCCAGCAGTGATGGGGGCAGGGGAGATACGCAGTATTTT
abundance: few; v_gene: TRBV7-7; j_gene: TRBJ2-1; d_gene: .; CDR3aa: CASSLVGGPYNEQFF; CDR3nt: TGTGCTAGCAGCTTAGTGGGAGGACCCTACAATGAGCAGTTCTTC
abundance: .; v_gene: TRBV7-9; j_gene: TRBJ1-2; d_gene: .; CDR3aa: CASSGYRGYGYTF; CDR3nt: TGTGCCAGCTCGGGATATCGCGGATATGGCTACACCTTC
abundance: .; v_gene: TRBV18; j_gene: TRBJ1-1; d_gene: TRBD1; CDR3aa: CASSPNRGGTEAFF; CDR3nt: TGTGCCAGCTCACCAAACAGGGGGGGTACTGAAGCTTTCTTT